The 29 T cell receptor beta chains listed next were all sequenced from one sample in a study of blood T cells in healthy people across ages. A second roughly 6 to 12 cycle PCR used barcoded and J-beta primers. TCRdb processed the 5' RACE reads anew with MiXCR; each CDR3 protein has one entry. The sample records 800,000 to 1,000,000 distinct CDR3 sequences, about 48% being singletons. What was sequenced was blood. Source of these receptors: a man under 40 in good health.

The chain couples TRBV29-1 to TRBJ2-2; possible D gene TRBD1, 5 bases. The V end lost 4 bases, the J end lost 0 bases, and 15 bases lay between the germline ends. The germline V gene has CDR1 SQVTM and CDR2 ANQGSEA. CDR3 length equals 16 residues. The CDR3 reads CSVGQGQKTNTGELFF. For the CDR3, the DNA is TGCAGCGTTGGTCAGGGTCAAAAAACGAACACCGGGGAGCTGTTTTTT.

The CDR3, as DNA: TGTGCCAGCAGCCAAGATGGGGGGCGCGAGCAGTACTTC. Protein: CASSQDGGREQYF. V usage is TRBV3-1 and J usage is TRBJ2-7; the D call may be TRBD1 or TRBD2 (6 bases each). V lost 0 bases and J 6 bases, leaving 9 bases between the germline ends. The CDR3 is 13 amino acids. Per germline, CDR1 LGHDT and CDR2 YNNKEL (reference sequence).

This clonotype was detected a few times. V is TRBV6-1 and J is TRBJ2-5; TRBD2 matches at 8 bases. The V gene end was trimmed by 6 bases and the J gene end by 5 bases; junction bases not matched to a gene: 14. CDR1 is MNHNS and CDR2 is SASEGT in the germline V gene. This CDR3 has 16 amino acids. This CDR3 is CASSQYVGGAGETQYF. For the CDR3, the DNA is TGTGCCAGCAGCCAATACGTCGGGGGGGCTGGCGAGACCCAGTACTTC.

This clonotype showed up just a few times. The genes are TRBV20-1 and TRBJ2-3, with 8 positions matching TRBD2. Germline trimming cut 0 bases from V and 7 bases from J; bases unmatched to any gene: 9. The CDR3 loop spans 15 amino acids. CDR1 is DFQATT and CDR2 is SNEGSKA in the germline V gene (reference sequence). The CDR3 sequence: CSARDIGGGLNTQYF. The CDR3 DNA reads TGCAGTGCTAGAGATATTGGCGGGGGGTTGAATACGCAGTATTTT.

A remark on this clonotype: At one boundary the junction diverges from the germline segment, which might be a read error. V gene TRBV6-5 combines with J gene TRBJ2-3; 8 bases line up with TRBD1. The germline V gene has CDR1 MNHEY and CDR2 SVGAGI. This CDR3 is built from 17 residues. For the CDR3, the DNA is TGTACCAGCAGTTACTCGAATGTGCGGACAGGGCGGGATACGCAGTATTTT. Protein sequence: CTSSYSNVRTGRDTQYF.

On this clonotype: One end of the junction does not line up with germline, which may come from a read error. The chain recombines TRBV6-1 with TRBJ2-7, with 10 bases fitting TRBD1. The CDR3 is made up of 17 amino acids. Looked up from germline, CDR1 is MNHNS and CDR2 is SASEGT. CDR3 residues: CASSQAPGQGPSYEQYF. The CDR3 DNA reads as TGTGCCAGCAGTCAAGCGCCGGGACAGGGGCCCTCCTACGAGCAGTACTTC.

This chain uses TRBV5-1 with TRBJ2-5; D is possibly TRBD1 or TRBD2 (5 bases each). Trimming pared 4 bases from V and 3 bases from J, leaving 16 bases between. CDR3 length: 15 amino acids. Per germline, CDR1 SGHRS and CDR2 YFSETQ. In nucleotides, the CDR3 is TGCGCCAGCAGCGGGGGACGAGCCTTTGAAGAGACCCAGTACTTC. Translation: CASSGGRAFEETQYF.

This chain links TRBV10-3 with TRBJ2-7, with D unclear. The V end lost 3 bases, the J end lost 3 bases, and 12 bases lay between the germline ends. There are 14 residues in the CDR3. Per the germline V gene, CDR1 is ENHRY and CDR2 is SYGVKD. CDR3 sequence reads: CAISETSANYEQYF. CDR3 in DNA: TGTGCCATCAGTGAAACGTCGGCGAACTACGAGCAGTACTTC.

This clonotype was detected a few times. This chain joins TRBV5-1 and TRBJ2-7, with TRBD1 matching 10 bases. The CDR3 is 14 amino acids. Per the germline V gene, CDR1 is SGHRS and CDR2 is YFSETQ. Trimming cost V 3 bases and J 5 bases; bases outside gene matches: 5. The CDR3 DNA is TGCGCCAGCAGCTCCGGACAGGGGGTAAACGAGCAGTACTTC. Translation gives CASSSGQGVNEQYF.

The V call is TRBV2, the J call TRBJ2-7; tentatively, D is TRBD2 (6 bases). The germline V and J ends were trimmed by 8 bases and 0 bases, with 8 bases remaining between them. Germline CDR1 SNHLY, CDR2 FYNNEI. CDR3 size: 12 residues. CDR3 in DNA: TGTGCCAGCTGCGGGGACTCCTACGAGCAGTACTTC. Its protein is CASCGDSYEQYF. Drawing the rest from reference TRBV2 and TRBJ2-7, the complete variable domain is EPEVTQTPSHQVTQMGQEVILRCVPISNHLYFYWYRQILGQKVEFLVSFYNNEISEKSEIFDDQFSVERPDGSNFTLKIRSTKLEDSAMYFCASCGDSYEQYFGPGTRLTVT.

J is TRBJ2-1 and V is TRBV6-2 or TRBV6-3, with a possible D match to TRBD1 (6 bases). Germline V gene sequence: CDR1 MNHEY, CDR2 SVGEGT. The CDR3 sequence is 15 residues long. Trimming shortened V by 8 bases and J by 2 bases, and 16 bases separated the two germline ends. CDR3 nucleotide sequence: TGTGCCAGCCAACAGGGACGGATGGCCTACAATGAGCAGTTCTTC. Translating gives CASQQGRMAYNEQFF.

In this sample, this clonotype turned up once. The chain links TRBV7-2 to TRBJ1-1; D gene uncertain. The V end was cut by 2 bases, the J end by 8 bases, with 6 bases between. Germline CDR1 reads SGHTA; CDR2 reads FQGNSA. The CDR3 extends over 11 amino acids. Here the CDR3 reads CASSLQWEAFF. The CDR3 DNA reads TGTGCCAGCAGCTTACAATGGGAAGCTTTCTTT. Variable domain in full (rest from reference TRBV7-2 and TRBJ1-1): GAGVSQSPSNKVTEKGKDVELRCDPISGHTALYWYRQSLGQGLEFLIYFQGNSAPDKSGLPSDRFSAERTGGSVSTLTIQRTQQEDSAVYLCASSLQWEAFFGQGTRLTVV.

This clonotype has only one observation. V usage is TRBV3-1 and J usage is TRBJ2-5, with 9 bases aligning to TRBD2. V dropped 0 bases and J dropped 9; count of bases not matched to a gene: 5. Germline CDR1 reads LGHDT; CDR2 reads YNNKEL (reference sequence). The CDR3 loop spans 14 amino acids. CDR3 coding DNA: TGTGCCAGCAGCCAAGATCTAGCGGGGCGGGCCCAGTACTTC. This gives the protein CASSQDLAGRAQYF.

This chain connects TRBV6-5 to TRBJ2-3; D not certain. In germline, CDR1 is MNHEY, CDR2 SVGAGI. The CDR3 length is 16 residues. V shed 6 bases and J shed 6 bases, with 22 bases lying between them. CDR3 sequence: CASRVDKTGPRDTQYF. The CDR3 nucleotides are TGTGCCAGCAGAGTAGACAAAACCGGGCCTCGTGATACGCAGTATTTT.

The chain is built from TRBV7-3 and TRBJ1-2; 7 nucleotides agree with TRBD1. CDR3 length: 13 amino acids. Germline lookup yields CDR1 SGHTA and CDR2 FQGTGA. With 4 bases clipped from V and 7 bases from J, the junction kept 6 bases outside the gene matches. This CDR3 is CASSSGQRAGYTF. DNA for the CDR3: TGTGCCAGCAGCTCGGGACAGAGGGCTGGCTACACCTTC.

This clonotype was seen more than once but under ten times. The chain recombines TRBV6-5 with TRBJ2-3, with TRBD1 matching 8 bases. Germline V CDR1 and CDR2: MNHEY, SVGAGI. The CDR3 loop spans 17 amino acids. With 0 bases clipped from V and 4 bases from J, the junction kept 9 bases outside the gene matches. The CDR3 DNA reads TGTGCCAGCAGTTACTCAGGGACAGGCATTTCCTCAGATACGCAGTATTTT. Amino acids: CASSYSGTGISSDTQYF.

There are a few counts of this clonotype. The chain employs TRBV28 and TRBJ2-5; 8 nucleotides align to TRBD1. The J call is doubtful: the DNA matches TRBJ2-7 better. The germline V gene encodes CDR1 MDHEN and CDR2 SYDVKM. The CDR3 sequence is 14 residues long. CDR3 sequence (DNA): TGTGCCAGCAGTTCAGGACAGGGTTGGTACGAGCAGTACTTC. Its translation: CASSSGQGWYEQYF.

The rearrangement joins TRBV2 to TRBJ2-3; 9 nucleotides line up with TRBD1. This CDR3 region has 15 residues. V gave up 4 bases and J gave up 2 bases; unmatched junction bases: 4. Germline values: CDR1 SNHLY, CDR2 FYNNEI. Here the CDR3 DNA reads TGTGCCAGCAGTGGGGACAGGGAACCCACAGATACGCAGTATTTT. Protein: CASSGDREPTDTQYF.

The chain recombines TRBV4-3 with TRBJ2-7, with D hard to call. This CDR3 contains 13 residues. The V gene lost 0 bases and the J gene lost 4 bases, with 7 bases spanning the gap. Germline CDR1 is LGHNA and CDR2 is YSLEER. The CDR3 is CASSQELTYEQYF. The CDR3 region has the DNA TGCGCCAGCAGCCAAGAGCTCACATACGAGCAGTACTTC.

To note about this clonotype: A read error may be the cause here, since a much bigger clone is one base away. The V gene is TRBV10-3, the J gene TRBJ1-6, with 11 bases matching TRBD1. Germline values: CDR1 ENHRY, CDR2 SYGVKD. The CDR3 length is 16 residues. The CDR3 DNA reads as TGTGCCATCGGTGACCGTTCGGGGACAGGGGGTTCACCCCTCCACTTT. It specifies CAIGDRSGTGGSPLHF.

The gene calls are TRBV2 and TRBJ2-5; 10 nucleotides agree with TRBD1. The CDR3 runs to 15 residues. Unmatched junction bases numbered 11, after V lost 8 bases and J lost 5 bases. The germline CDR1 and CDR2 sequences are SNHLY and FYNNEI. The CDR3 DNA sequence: TGTGCCAGCCTACTGGGACAGGGGCGTTGGGAGACCCAGTACTTC. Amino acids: CASLLGQGRWETQYF. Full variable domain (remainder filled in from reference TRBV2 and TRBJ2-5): EPEVTQTPSHQVTQMGQEVILRCVPISNHLYFYWYRQILGQKVEFLVSFYNNEISEKSEIFDDQFSVERPDGSNFTLKIRSTKLEDSAMYFCASLLGQGRWETQYFGPGTRLLVL.

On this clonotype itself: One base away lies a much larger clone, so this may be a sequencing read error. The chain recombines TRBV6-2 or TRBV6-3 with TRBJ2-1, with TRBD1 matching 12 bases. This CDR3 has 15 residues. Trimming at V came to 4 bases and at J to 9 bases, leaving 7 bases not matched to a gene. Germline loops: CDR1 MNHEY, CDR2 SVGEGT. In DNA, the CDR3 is TGTGCCAGCAGTTCCGCCGGGACAGGGGGCAGTGAGCAGTTCTTC. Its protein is CASSSAGTGGSEQFF.

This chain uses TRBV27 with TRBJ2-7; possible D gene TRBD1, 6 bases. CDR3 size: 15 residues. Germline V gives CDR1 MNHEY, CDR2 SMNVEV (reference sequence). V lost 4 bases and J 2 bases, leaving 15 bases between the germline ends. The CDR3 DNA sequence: TGTGCCAGCAGTTCGCGACAGGCCTTCCCCTACGAGCAGTACTTC. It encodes CASSSRQAFPYEQYF.

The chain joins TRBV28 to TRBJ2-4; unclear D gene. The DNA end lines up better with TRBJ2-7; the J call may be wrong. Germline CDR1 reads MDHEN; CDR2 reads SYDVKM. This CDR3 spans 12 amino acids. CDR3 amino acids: CASSSIDYEQYF. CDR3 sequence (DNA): TGTGCCAGCAGTTCCATAGACTACGAGCAGTACTTC.

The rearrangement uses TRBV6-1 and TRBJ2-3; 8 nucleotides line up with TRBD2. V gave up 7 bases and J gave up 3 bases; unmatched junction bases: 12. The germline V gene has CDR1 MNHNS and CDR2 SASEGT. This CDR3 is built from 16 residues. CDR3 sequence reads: CASTTMGRGATDTQYF. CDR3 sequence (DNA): TGTGCCAGCACCACTATGGGGCGGGGGGCTACAGATACGCAGTATTTT.

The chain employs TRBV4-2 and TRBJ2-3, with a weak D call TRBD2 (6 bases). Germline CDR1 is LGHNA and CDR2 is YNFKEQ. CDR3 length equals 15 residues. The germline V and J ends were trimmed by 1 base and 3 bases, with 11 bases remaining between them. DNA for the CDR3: TGTGCCAGCAGCCAAGGATTACGGGAGACAGATACGCAGTATTTT. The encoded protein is CASSQGLRETDTQYF.

This CDR3 is CASSLAAAANTGELFF. Here the CDR3 DNA reads TGCGCCAGCAGCTTGGCGGCGGCCGCGAACACCGGGGAGCTGTTTTTT. The J gene is TRBJ2-2, the V gene TRBV5-1; D is ambiguous. The CDR3 covers 16 residues. CDR1 SGHRS and CDR2 YFSETQ come from the germline V gene. With 0 bases removed from V and 0 bases from J, the gap between germline ends came to 9 bases.

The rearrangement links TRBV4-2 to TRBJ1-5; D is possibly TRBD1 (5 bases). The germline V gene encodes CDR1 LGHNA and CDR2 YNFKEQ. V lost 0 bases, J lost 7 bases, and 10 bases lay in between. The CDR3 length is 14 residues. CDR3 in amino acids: CASSQDGGVQPQHF. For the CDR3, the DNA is TGTGCCAGCAGCCAAGACGGGGGGGTCCAGCCCCAGCATTTT.

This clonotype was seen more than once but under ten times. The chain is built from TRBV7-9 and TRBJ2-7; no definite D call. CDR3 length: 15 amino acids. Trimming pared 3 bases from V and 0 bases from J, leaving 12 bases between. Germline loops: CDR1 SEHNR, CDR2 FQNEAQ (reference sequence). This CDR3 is CASSFIEARSYEQYF. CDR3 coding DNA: TGTGCCAGCAGCTTTATAGAGGCCCGCTCCTACGAGCAGTACTTC. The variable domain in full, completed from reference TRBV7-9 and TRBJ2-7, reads DTGVSQNPRHKITKRGQNVTFRCDPISEHNRLYWYRQTLGQGPEFLTYFQNEAQLEKSRLLSDRFSAERPKGSFSTLEIQRTEQGDSAMYLCASSFIEARSYEQYFGPGTRLTVT.